This paragraph covers one T cell receptor beta chain sequence. The data derive from a study of blood T cell repertoires in COVID-19. At the level of the study: Spain, Italy and the United States supplied samples that represented acute and convalescent COVID-19.

The CDR3 is 19 amino acids. Trimming at V came to 1 base and at J to 0 bases, leaving 10 bases not matched to a gene. CDR1 is SGHNT, CDR2 YYREEE, per germline (reference sequence). Using immunoSEQ multiplex PCR, the repertoire was profiled, and TCRdb retains in-frame clones only, with some absent. The repertoire has 200,000 to 300,000 clones, about 87% of them found once; the top ten carry about 2.5%. Sequenced material: peripheral blood. The TCR comes from a woman aged 45-59 years with acute or convalescent COVID-19. The chain is built from TRBV5-4 and TRBJ2-1; the match to TRBD2 covers 10 bases. CDR3 in DNA: TGTGCCAGCAGCTTGTTGTTAGCGGGAGGAGGTAGCTCCTACAATGAGCAGTTCTTC. Translated: CASSLLLAGGGSSYNEQFF.